The T cell receptor (beta chain) under discussion was sequenced for a study of neoadjuvant anti-PD-1 for oral cavity cancer. Data came from immunoSEQ multiplex PCR; TCRdb stores just in-frame clones and leaves some out. This sample has around 13,000 clones, with over 50% found just once. These oral cavity squamous cell carcinomas were HPV-negative and locally advanced. This clone was seen more than once but under ten times. The clonotype was recovered from a person between 40 and 85 years old with oral cavity squamous cell carcinoma. The material was PBMCs, obtained before nivolumab (anti-PD-1) treatment.

Here the CDR3 DNA reads TGCGCCAGCACAGCCCTCGTCGGGGGTACGTATGGCTACACCTTC. This translates into CASTALVGGTYGYTF. J is TRBJ1-2 and V is TRBV10-2; D is possibly TRBD1 (5 bases). V lost 7 bases, J lost 5 bases, and 20 bases lay in between. The germline gives CDR1 WSHSY, CDR2 SAAADI. CDR3 length equals 15 residues.